This note documents a single TCR beta chain sequence. Its cognate antigen is unknown. The data stem from a study of cytomegalovirus exposure and HLA in healthy donors. Study-level results: Investigators reported 150 to 200 TCR beta chains as tied to cytomegalovirus. Among donors in an Asian-associated ancestry cluster, a later analysis reportedly found fewer N-insertions than the roughly 700-donor mean. A later analysis showed HLA-associated TCR beta chains outstripping equally common others in clonal expansion. Being productive about 87% or about 30% of the time was typical of most TCR beta V segments in an earlier analysis.

The study ran its PCR with 60 Vbeta and 13 Jbeta primers. Sequencing used immunoSEQ multiplex PCR; TCRdb keeps in-frame clones, though not all of them. In all, the sample yields 100,000 to 150,000 clones. Germline-derived CDR1 and CDR2 are SGHTA and FQGNSA. Trimming shortened V by 1 base and J by 4 bases, and 11 bases separated the two germline ends. The CDR3 has 16 residues. Material for sequencing was PBMCs. The clonotype comes from a woman aged 40 to 50 in good health and CMV-seronegative. The chain links TRBV7-2 to TRBJ1-6, with D possibly TRBD1 on 5 matching bases. CDR3 in DNA: TGTGCCAGCAGCTTAGTGTCAGGGTTGTATAATTCACCCCTCCACTTT. This sequence encodes CASSLVSGLYNSPLHF.